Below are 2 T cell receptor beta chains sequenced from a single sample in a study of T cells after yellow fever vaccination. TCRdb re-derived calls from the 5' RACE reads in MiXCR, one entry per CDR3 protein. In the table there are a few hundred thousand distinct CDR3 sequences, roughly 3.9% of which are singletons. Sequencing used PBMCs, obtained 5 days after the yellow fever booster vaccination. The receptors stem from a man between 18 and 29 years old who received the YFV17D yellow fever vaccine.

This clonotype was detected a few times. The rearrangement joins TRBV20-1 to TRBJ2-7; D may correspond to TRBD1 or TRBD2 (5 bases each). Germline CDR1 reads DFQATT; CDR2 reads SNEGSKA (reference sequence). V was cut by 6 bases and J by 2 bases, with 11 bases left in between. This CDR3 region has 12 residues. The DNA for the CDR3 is TGCAGTGCGCCGGGACGGGCCTACGAGCAGTACTTC. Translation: CSAPGRAYEQYF.

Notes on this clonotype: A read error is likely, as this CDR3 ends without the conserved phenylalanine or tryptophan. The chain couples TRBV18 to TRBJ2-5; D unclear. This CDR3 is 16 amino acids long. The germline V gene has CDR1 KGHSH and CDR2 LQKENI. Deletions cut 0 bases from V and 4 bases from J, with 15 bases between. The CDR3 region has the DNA TGTGCCAGCTCACCACCAGCAGGCCGTTTGCGAGAGACCCAGTACTTA. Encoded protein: CASSPPAGRLRETQYL.